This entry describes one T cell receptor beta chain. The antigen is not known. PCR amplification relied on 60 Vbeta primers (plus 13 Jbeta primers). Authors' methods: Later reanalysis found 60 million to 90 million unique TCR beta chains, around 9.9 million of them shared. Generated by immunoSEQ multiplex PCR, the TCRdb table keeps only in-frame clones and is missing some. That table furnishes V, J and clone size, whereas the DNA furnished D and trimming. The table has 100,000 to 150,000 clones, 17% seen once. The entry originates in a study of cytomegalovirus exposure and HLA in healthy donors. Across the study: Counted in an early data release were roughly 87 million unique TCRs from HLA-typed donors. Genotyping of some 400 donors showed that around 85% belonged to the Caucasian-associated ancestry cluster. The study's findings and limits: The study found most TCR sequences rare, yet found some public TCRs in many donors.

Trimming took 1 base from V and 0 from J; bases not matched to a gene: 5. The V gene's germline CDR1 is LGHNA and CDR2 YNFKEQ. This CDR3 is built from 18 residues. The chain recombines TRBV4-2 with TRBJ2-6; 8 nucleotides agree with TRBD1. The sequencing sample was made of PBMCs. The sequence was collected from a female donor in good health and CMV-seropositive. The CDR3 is CASSQGQGKVSGANVLTF. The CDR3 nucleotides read TGTGCCAGCAGCCAAGGACAGGGGAAGGTCTCTGGGGCCAACGTCCTGACTTTC.